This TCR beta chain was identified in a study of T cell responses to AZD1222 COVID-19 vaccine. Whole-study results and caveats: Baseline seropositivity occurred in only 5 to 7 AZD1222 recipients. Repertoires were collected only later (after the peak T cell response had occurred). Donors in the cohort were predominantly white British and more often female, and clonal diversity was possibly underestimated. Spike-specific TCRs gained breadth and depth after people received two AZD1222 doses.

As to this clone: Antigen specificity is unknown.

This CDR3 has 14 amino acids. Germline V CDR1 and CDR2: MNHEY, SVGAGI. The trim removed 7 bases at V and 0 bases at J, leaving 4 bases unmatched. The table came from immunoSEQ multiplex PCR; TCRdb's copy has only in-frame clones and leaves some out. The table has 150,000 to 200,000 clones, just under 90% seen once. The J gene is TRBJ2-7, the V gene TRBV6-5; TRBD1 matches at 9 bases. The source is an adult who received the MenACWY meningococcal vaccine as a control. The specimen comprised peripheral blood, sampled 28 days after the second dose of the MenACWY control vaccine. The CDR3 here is CASIKTGGSYEQYF. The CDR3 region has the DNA TGTGCCAGCATCAAGACAGGGGGCTCCTACGAGCAGTACTTC.